Shown below are 2 T cell receptor beta chains from a single sample sequenced in a study of blood T cell repertoires in COVID-19. Libraries were prepared by immunoSEQ multiplex PCR; TCRdb keeps only in-frame clonotypes and omits some of them. The sample records approximately 300,000 clones, about nine tenths being singletons. Sequences were obtained from peripheral blood. The receptors shown here come from a woman aged 45 to 65 with COVID-19, enrolled during active disease.

The V gene is TRBV10-3, the J gene TRBJ2-7, with 7 bases lining up with TRBD1. The length of the CDR3 is 15 residues. The V gene end was trimmed by 4 bases and the J gene end by 0 bases; junction bases not matched to a gene: 6. Germline V CDR1 and CDR2: ENHRY, SYGVKD. The DNA of the CDR3 is TGTGCCATCAGTGTGGGCAGGGGGAGCTCCTACGAGCAGTACTTC. It specifies CAISVGRGSSYEQYF.

This clone has a single count. This rearrangement joins TRBV30 to TRBJ2-1; D unresolved. In germline, CDR1 is GTSNPN, CDR2 SVGIG (reference sequence). The CDR3 has 11 residues. V lost 2 bases and J lost 9, with 8 bases in between. This CDR3 is CAWSRTSEQFF. DNA for the CDR3: TGTGCCTGGAGTCGAACGAGTGAGCAGTTCTTC.